One sample yielded the 8 T cell receptor beta chains listed below, sequenced in a study of OX40 agonist ivuxolimab in advanced cancers. Some clones are missing from TCRdb's copy, which holds only in-frame ones; the method was immunoSEQ multiplex PCR. Here the sample spans 14,000 or so clones, around 65% being singletons. The sample here was CD4+ or CD8+ T cells sorted from blood, taken in a trial of the OX40 agonist ivuxolimab. These receptors all stem from an adult with an advanced solid tumor such as melanoma, head and neck, liver or kidney cancer.

The chain couples TRBV7-2 to TRBJ2-7; D uncertain. The germline V and J ends were trimmed by 1 base and 1 base, with 5 bases remaining between them. This CDR3 region has 13 residues. From germline, CDR1 is SGHTA and CDR2 FQGNSA. DNA for the CDR3: TGTGCCAGCAGCTTAGGGTGGTCCTACGAGCAGTACTTC. Protein sequence: CASSLGWSYEQYF.

The CDR3 protein is CASSPNRYLTESNQPQHF. CDR3 bases: TGTGCCAGCTCACCAAACAGATACCTAACGGAAAGCAATCAGCCCCAGCATTTT. The chain couples TRBV18 to TRBJ1-5; unclear D gene. Germline assignment: CDR1 KGHSH and CDR2 LQKENI. The V gene lost 2 bases and the J gene lost 1 base, with 18 bases spanning the gap. There are 18 residues in the CDR3.

In its sample, this clone was seen a few times. V usage is TRBV6-6 and J usage is TRBJ2-3; 8 nucleotides agree with TRBD2. Germline V gene lookup returns CDR1 MNHNY and CDR2 SVGAGI (reference sequence). The CDR3 runs 16 residues. J lost 3 bases, V lost 6 bases, and 11 bases had no gene match. DNA of the CDR3: TGTGCCAGCAGGACCCCGAACGGGGGGGCGACAGATACGCAGTATTTT. Its translation is CASRTPNGGATDTQYF.

The chain links TRBV6-6 to TRBJ2-5; no reliable D call. The CDR3 is 14 amino acids. Germline CDR1 is MNHNY and CDR2 is SVGAGI (reference sequence). The V end was cut by 5 bases, the J end by 2 bases, with 12 bases between. Here the CDR3 DNA reads TGTGCCAGCAGTCTGAATACCGGGCAAGAGACCCAGTACTTC. Translated, it gives CASSLNTGQETQYF.

This clone has only a few counts. This sequence joins TRBV19 and TRBJ1-2; the match to TRBD1 covers 8 bases. Trimming removed 4 bases from V and 3 bases from J; junction bases left unmatched: 1. The CDR3 covers 13 residues. Germline values: CDR1 LNHDA, CDR2 SQIVND (reference sequence). CDR3 nucleotides: TGTGCCAGTAGTACACAGGGGGACTATGGCTACACCTTC. This encodes CASSTQGDYGYTF. Together with reference TRBV19 and TRBJ1-2, the CDR3 gives the full variable domain: DGGITQSPKYLFRKEGQNVTLSCEQNLNHDAMYWYRQDPGQGLRLIYYSQIVNDFQKGDIAEGYSVSREKKESFPLTVTSAQKNPTAFYLCASSTQGDYGYTFGSGTRLTVV.

J is TRBJ2-7 and V is TRBV4-1, with TRBD2 matching 9 bases. This CDR3 is 15 amino acids long. CDR1 and CDR2 (germline): MGHRA, YSYEKL. Unmatched junction bases numbered 4, after V lost 1 base and J lost 3 bases. CDR3 loop: CASSQVERGVYEQYF. The CDR3 DNA sequence: TGCGCCAGCAGCCAAGTGGAGCGGGGGGTCTACGAGCAGTACTTC.

As for this clone: One junction end does not reproduce the germline sequence, and a read error may be involved. The genes are TRBV5-3 and TRBJ2-7, with TRBD2 as a possible D gene (6 bases). TRBV5-3 is an open reading frame whose function is uncertain. This CDR3 contains 14 residues. The CDR3 protein is CASSLSGPGFEQYF. In nucleotides, the CDR3 is TGTGCCAGCAGCTTGAGCGGGCCGGGGTTCGAGCAGTACTTC.

The chain combines TRBV4-1 with TRBJ1-4; D uncertain. The CDR3 totals 15 residues. V lost 0 bases and J 3 bases, leaving 8 bases between the germline ends. From germline, CDR1 is MGHRA and CDR2 YSYEKL. The DNA of the CDR3 is TGCGCCAGCAGCCAAGAACGACTGCCTAATGAAAAACTGTTTTTT. Encoded protein: CASSQERLPNEKLFF.